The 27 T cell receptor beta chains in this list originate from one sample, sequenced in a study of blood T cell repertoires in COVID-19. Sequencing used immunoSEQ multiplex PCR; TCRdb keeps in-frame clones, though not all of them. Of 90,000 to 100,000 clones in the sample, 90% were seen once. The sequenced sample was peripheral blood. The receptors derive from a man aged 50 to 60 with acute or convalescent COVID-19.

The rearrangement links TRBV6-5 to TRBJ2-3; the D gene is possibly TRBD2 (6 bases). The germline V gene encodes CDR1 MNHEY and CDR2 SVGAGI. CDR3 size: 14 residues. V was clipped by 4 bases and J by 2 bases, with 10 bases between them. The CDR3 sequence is CASSSGRDTDTQYF. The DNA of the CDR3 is TGTGCCAGCAGTTCCGGGAGAGACACAGATACGCAGTATTTT.

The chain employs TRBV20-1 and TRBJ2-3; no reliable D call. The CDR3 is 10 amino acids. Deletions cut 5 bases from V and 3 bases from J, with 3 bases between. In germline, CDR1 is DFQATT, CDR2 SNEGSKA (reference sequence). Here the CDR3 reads CSASTDTQYF. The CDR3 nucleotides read TGCAGTGCTTCTACAGATACGCAGTATTTT.

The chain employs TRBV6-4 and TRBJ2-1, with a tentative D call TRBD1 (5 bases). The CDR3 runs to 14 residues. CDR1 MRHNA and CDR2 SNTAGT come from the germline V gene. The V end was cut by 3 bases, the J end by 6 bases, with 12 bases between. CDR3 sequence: CASSEDGAFNEQFF. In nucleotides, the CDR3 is TGTGCCAGCAGTGAGGATGGGGCCTTCAATGAGCAGTTCTTC.

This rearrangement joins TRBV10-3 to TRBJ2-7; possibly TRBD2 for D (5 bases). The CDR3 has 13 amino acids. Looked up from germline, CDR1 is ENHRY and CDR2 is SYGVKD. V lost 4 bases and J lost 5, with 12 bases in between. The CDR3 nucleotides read TGTGCCATCAGTGGAACTAGTCAGAACGAGCAGTACTTC. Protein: CAISGTSQNEQYF.

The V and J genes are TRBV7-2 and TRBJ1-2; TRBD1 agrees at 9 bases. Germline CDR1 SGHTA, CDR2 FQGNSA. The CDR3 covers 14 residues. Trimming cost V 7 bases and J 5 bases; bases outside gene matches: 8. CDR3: CASTSRDRAYGYTF. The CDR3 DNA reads TGTGCCAGCACCTCCCGGGACAGGGCGTATGGCTACACCTTC.

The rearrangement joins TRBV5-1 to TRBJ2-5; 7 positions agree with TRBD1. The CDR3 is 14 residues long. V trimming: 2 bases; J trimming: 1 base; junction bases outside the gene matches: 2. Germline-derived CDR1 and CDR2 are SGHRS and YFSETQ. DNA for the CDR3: TGCGCCAGCAGCTTATCAGGGGGCCAAGAGACCCAGTACTTC. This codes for CASSLSGGQETQYF.

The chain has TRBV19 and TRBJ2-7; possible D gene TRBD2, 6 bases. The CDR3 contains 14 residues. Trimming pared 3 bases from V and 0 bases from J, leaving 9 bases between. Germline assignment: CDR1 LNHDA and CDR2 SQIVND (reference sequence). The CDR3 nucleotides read TGTGCCAGTAGTATGGGCGGGAACTCCTACGAGCAGTACTTC. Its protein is CASSMGGNSYEQYF.

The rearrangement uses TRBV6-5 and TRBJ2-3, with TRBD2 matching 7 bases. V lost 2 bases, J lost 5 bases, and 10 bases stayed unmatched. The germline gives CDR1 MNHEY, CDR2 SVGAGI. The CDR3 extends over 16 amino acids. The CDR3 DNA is TGTGCCAGCAGTTACGAGGGCCTGCGGGAGAAAGATACGCAGTATTTT. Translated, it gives CASSYEGLREKDTQYF.

The CDR3 nucleotides are TGTGCCAGCAGCTCCCCTCGGATCAGGGGGGATGAGCAGTTCTTC. It is translated as CASSSPRIRGDEQFF. The gene calls are TRBV11-2 and TRBJ2-1, with D perhaps matching TRBD1 (7 bases). Germline V gene sequence: CDR1 SGHAT, CDR2 FQNNGV. The V gene lost 4 bases and the J gene lost 8 bases, with 18 bases spanning the gap. The CDR3 is made up of 15 amino acids. Complete variable domain (other parts from reference TRBV11-2 and TRBJ2-1): EAGVAQSPRYKIIEKRQSVAFWCNPISGHATLYWYQQILGQGPKLLIQFQNNGVVDDSQLPKDRFSAERLKGVDSTLKIQPAKLEDSAVYLCASSSPRIRGDEQFFGPGTRLTVL.

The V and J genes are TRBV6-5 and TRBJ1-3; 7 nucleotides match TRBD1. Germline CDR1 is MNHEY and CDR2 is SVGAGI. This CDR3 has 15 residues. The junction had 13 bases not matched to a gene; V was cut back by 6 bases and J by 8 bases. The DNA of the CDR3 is TGTGCCAGCAGCCCGAGACAAACAGGGGAAGACACCATATATTTT. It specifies CASSPRQTGEDTIYF.

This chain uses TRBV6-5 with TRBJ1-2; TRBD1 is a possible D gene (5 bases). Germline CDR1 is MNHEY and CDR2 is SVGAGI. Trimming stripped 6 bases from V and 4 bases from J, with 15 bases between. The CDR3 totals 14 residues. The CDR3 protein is CASSPNQGGYGYTF. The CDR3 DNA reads TGTGCCAGCAGCCCCAATCAGGGCGGCTATGGCTACACCTTC.

DNA of the CDR3: TGTGCCAGCAGTTACGACAGGGCGGGCTATGGCTACACCTTC. Its translation is CASSYDRAGYGYTF. The chain joins TRBV7-2 to TRBJ1-2; TRBD1 matches at 7 bases. Germline assignment: CDR1 SGHTA and CDR2 FQGNSA. The V segment lost 6 bases and the J segment 4 bases; nucleotides outside the gene matches: 8. The CDR3 runs 14 residues.

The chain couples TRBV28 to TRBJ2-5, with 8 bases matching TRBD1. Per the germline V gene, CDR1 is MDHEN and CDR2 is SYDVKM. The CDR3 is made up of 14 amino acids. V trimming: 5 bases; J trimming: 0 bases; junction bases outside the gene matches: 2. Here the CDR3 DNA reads TGTGCCAGCAGTGGGACAGGCAACCAAGAGACCCAGTACTTC. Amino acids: CASSGTGNQETQYF.

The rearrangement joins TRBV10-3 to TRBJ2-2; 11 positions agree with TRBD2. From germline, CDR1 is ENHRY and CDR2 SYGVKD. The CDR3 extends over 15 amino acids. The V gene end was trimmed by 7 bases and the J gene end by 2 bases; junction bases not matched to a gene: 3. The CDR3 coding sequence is TGTGCCATCACCGGGACTAGCGGCAACACCGGGGAGCTGTTTTTT. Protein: CAITGTSGNTGELFF.

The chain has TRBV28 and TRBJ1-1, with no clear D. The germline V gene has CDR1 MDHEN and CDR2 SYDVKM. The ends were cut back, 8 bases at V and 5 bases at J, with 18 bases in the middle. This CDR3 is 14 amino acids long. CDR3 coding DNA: TGTGCCAGCCGTTCGAGTGGTGAGGGTACTGAAGCTTTCTTT. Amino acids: CASRSSGEGTEAFF.

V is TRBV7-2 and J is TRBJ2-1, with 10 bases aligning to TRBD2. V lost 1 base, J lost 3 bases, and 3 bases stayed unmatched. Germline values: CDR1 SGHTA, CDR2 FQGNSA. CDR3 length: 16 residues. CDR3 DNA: TGTGCCAGCAGCTTAGGTCCTAGCGGGAGCTACAATGAGCAGTTCTTC. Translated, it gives CASSLGPSGSYNEQFF.

The CDR3 here is CASSPKDRGNTEAFF. The CDR3 DNA reads TGTGCCAGCTCACCAAAGGACAGGGGGAACACTGAAGCTTTCTTT. V is TRBV18 and J is TRBJ1-1, with 9 bases matching TRBD1. This CDR3 contains 15 residues. V was pared by 2 bases and J by 1 base, with 2 bases of the junction left unmatched. Germline lookup yields CDR1 KGHSH and CDR2 LQKENI.

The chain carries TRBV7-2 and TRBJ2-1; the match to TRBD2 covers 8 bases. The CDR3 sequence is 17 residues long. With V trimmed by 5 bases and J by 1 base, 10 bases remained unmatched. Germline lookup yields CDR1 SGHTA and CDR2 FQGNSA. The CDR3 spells CASSLRRSGGSYNEQFF. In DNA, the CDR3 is TGTGCCAGCAGCCTACGAAGAAGCGGGGGTTCCTACAATGAGCAGTTCTTC. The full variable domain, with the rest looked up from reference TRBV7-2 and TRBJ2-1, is GAGVSQSPSNKVTEKGKDVELRCDPISGHTALYWYRQSLGQGLEFLIYFQGNSAPDKSGLPSDRFSAERTGGSVSTLTIQRTQQEDSAVYLCASSLRRSGGSYNEQFFGPGTRLTVL.

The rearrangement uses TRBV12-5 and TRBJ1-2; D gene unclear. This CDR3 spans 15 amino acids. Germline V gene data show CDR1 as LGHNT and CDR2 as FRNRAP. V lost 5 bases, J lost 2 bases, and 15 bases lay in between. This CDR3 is CASGLLLSSNYGYTF. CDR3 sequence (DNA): TGTGCTAGTGGTCTTCTCTTATCGTCGAACTATGGCTACACCTTC.

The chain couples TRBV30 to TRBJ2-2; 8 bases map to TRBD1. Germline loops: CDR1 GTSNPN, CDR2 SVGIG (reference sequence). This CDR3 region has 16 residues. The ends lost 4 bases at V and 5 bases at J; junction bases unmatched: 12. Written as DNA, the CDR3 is TGTGCCTGGATCCCCTTCCGGACAGGGAGGACCGGGGAGCTGTTTTTT. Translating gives CAWIPFRTGRTGELFF.

As DNA, the CDR3 is TGTGCCAGCAGCCCACTTTCGGGGAAGACTAATGAAAAACTGTTTTTT. Amino acids: CASSPLSGKTNEKLFF. The J gene is TRBJ1-4, the V gene TRBV14; no clear D gene. V lost 4 bases, J lost 2 bases, and 14 bases lay in between. CDR1 SGHDN and CDR2 FVKESK come from the germline V gene. CDR3 length equals 16 residues.

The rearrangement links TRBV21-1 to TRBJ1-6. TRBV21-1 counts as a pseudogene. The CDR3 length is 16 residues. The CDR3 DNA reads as TGTGCCAGCAGCCCCCTGGCGTTAGGCGAGGGTTCACCCCTCCACTTT. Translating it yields CASSPLALGEGSPLHF.

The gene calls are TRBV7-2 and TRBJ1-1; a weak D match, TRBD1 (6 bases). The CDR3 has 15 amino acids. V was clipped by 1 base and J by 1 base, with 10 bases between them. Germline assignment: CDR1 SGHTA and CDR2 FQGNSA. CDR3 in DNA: TGTGCCAGCAGCTTAGTACGACAGGAGAACACTGAAGCTTTCTTT. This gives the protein CASSLVRQENTEAFF.

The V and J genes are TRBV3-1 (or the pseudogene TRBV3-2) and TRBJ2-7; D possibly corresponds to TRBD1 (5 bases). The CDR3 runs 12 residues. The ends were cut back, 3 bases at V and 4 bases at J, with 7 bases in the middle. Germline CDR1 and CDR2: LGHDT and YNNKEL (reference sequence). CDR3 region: CASSHTGYEQYF. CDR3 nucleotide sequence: TGTGCCAGCAGCCATACAGGATACGAGCAGTACTTC.

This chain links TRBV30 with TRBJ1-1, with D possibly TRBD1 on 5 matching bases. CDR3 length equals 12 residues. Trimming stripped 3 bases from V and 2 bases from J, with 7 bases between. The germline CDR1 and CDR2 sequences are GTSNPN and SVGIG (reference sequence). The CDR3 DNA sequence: TGTGCCTGGAGCCAGGGAAACACTGAAGCTTTCTTT. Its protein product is CAWSQGNTEAFF. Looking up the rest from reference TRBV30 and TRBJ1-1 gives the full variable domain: SQTIHQWPATLVQPVGSPLSLECTVEGTSNPNLYWYRQAAGRGLQLLFYSVGIGQISSEVPQNLSASRPQDRQFILSSKKLLLSDSGFYLCAWSQGNTEAFFGQGTRLTVV.

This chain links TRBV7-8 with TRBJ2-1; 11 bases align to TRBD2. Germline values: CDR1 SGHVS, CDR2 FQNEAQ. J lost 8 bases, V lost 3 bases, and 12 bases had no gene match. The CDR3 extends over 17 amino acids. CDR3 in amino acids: CASSFLAGGPSGDEQFF. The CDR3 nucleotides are TGTGCCAGCAGCTTCTTAGCGGGAGGGCCCTCGGGCGATGAGCAGTTCTTC.

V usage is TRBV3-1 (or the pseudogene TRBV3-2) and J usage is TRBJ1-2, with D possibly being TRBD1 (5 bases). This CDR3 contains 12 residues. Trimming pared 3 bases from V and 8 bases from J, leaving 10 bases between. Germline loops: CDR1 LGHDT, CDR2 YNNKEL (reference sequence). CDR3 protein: CASSHRAAGYTF. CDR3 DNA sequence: TGTGCCAGCAGCCACAGGGCGGCGGGCTACACCTTC.